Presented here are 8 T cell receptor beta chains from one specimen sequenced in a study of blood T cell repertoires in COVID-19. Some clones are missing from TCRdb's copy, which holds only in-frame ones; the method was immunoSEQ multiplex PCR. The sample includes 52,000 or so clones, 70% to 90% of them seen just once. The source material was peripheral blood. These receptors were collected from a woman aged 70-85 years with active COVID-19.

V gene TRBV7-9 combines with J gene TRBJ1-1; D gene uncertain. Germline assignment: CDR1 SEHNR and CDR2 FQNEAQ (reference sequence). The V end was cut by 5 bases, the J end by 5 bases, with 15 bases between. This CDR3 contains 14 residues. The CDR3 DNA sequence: TGTGCCAGCAGCCAAACAGTGGGTAGAACTGAAGCTTTCTTT. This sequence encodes CASSQTVGRTEAFF.

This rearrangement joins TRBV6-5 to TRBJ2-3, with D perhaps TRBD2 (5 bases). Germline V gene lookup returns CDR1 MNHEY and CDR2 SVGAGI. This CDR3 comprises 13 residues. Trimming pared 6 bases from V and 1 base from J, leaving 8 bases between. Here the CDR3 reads CASRKEGTDTQYF. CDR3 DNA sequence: TGTGCCAGCAGAAAGGAGGGCACAGATACGCAGTATTTT.

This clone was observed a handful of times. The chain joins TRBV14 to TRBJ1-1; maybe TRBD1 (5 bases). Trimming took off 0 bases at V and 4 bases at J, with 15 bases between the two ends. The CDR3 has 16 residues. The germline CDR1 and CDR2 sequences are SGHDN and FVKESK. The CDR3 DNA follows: TGTGCCAGCAGCCAAGATAGAATGGCAGGGCCCACTGAAGCTTTCTTT. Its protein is CASSQDRMAGPTEAFF. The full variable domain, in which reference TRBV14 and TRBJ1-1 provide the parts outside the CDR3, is EAGVTQFPSHSVIEKGQTVTLRCDPISGHDNLYWYRRVMGKEIKFLLHFVKESKQDESGMPNNRFLAERTGGTYSTLKVQPAELEDSGVYFCASSQDRMAGPTEAFFGQGTRLTVV.

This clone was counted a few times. CDR3 in DNA: TGTGCCAGCAGCCTCCGACAGGGGTCCTCTGGAAACACCATATATTTT. Amino acid sequence: CASSLRQGSSGNTIYF. The chain links TRBV7-9 to TRBJ1-3; 8 bases line up with TRBD1. The CDR3 sequence is 16 residues long. Germline V lookup: CDR1 SEHNR, CDR2 FQNEAQ (reference sequence). The trim removed 5 bases at V and 0 bases at J, leaving 6 bases unmatched.

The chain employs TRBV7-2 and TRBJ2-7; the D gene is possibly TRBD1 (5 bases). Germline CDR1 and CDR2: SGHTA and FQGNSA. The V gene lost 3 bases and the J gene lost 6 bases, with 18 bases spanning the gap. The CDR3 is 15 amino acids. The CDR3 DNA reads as TGTGCCAGCAGCTTTCCCCTAGTCGGACAAGCCGAGCAGTACTTC. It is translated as CASSFPLVGQAEQYF.

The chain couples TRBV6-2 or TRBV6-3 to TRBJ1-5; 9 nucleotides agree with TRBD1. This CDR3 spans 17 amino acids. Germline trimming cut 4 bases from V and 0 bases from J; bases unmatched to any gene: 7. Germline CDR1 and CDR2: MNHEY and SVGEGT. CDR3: CASSLQGARDSNQPQHF. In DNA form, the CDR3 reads TGTGCCAGCAGTTTACAGGGGGCGCGCGATAGCAATCAGCCCCAGCATTTT.

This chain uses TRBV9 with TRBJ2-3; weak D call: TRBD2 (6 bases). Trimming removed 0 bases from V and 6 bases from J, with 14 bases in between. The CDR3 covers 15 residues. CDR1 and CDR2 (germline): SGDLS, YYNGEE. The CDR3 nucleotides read TGTGCCAGCAGCGTAGCGGGAGTAGGGTCGGATACGCAGTATTTT. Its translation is CASSVAGVGSDTQYF.

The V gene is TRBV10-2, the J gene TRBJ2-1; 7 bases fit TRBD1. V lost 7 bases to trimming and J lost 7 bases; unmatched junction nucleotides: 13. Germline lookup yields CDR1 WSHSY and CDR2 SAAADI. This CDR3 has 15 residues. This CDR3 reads CASTSGQVNSNEQFF. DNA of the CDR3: TGCGCCAGCACCTCCGGACAGGTGAACTCGAATGAGCAGTTCTTC.